Following are 5 T cell receptor beta chains from one sample sequenced in a study of T cell responses to AZD1222 COVID-19 vaccine. Clones were read by immunoSEQ multiplex PCR, and TCRdb kept only the in-frame ones, dropping some. The sample has some 100,000 clones, approximately 90% seen once; the top ten hold approximately 3.4%. This specimen consisted of peripheral blood, obtained 28 days after the second AZD1222 dose. These receptors were obtained from an adult who received the AZD1222 COVID-19 vaccine.

This clone has just a few counts. The germline gene is not matched at one end of the junction; a read error may be the cause. The chain has TRBV3-1 (or the pseudogene TRBV3-2) and TRBJ1-1, with D perhaps TRBD1 (6 bases). The germline V gene encodes CDR1 LGHDT and CDR2 YNNKEL (reference sequence). The CDR3 covers 13 residues. DNA for the CDR3: TGTGCCAGCACCTCCGTCGGGGGGCGAGAAGGTTTCTTT. This translates into CASTSVGGREGFF.

This chain joins TRBV6-2 or TRBV6-3 and TRBJ2-7; 10 positions agree with TRBD2. This CDR3 has 17 amino acids. V lost 4 bases, J lost 7 bases, and 16 bases stayed unmatched. The germline CDR1 and CDR2 sequences are MNHEY and SVGEGT. DNA of the CDR3: TGTGCCAGCAGTTCGACCGGACTAGCGGCGAAGACGGGGGAGCAGTACTTC. As protein: CASSSTGLAAKTGEQYF.

This clone was seen a single time. The chain has TRBV7-3 and TRBJ2-1; maybe TRBD2 (6 bases). Germline V gene sequence: CDR1 SGHTA, CDR2 FQGTGA. The V end was cut by 1 base, the J end by 2 bases, with 15 bases between. This CDR3 has 17 residues. CDR3 loop: CASSLINGEVPYNEQFF. The CDR3 bases are TGTGCCAGCAGCTTAATTAACGGGGAGGTCCCCTACAATGAGCAGTTCTTC. The full variable domain, rest sourced from reference TRBV7-3 and TRBJ2-1, is GAGVSQTPSNKVTEKGKYVELRCDPISGHTALYWYRQSLGQGPEFLIYFQGTGAADDSGLPNDRFFAVRPEGSVSTLKIQRTERGDSAVYLCASSLINGEVPYNEQFFGPGTRLTVL.

The rearrangement uses TRBV11-2 and TRBJ1-6; D perhaps matches TRBD1 (5 bases). Trimming took off 5 bases at V and 0 bases at J, with 14 bases between the two ends. Per the germline V gene, CDR1 is SGHAT and CDR2 is FQNNGV. The CDR3 length is 17 residues. DNA of the CDR3: TGTGCCAGCAGCCCCTCCGGCGGGGGCTCCTATAATTCACCCCTCCACTTT. Its protein is CASSPSGGGSYNSPLHF. The complete variable domain, with remaining parts taken from reference TRBV11-2 and TRBJ1-6, reads EAGVAQSPRYKIIEKRQSVAFWCNPISGHATLYWYQQILGQGPKLLIQFQNNGVVDDSQLPKDRFSAERLKGVDSTLKIQPAKLEDSAVYLCASSPSGGGSYNSPLHFGNGTRLTVT.

The chain combines TRBV3-1 (or the pseudogene TRBV3-2) with TRBJ2-1; TRBD2 matches at 9 bases. CDR1 and CDR2 from the germline V gene are LGHDT and YNNKEL (reference sequence). The CDR3 runs 15 residues. With V trimmed by 0 bases and J by 9 bases, 6 bases remained unmatched. The CDR3 is CASSQDGSGRSEQFF. The DNA of the CDR3 is TGTGCCAGCAGCCAAGATGGTAGCGGGAGATCTGAGCAGTTCTTC.